This T cell receptor beta chain is drawn from a study of cytomegalovirus exposure and HLA in healthy donors. Points from the study as a whole: TCR beta chain V- and J-gene trimming was linked, in a later analysis, to a missense variant in DCLRE1C. Across all donors, roughly uniform sequencing depth was an assumption of the presence/absence analyses. Later on, an analysis found that several of the most significant clusters appeared to be linked to common viral pathogens, which included parvovirus B19.

The PCR made use of 60 Vbeta and 13 Jbeta primers. Repertoires were generated with immunoSEQ multiplex PCR, while TCRdb's copy carries only in-frame clones and drops some. The sample holds about 140,000 clones; roughly 80% are singletons and the top ten take around 1.5%. Worth noting for this clone: Its antigen is not known.

The CDR3 extends over 16 amino acids. V shed 4 bases, J shed 6 bases, and the junction held 12 bases outside the gene matches. Germline-derived CDR1 and CDR2 are SGHNT and YYREEE (reference sequence). Unrecorded immune exposures were likely, despite nominal health at sampling. The V gene is TRBV5-4, the J gene TRBJ2-4; 8 bases match TRBD1. The origin of this receptor is a female donor in good health and CMV-seronegative. The sample consisted of PBMCs. The CDR3 nucleotides are TGTGCCAGCAGCCCAGCTCACACGACAGGGGCAAACATTCAGTACTTC. Its translation is CASSPAHTTGANIQYF.